This TCR beta chain was identified in a study of T cells in Graves' hyperthyroidism and ophthalmopathy. Thyroid ultrasound and orbital computed tomography, with clinical symptoms and serum thyroxine and TRAb, informed diagnoses. RNA transcripts served as the template for amplifying TCR beta CDR3 regions. In the first-round RT-PCR of the TCR CDR3, the HTBI primer set was used. TCRdb ran MiXCR on the multiplex PCR reads and lists one entry per CDR3 protein. The sample has roughly 98,000 distinct CDR3 sequences; roughly 37% are singletons. V lost 4 bases and J lost 5; bases outside the gene matches: 12. This CDR3 contains 16 residues.

The chain employs TRBV5-7 and TRBJ2-5; 9 bases fit TRBD1. TRBV5-7 is recorded as an ORF, its role being uncertain. The TCR comes from a woman in her thirties with Graves' hyperthyroidism. Source material: peripheral blood or thyroid tissue (not recorded which). DNA of the CDR3: TGTGCCAGCAGCCCAAACCGTAGGGACAGGGCGGAGACCCAGTACTTC. This codes for CASSPNRRDRAETQYF.